This T cell receptor (beta chain) came from a study of OX40 agonist ivuxolimab in advanced cancers. About the research overall: Prior checkpoint blockade (anti-PD-1, anti-PD-L1 or anti-CTLA-4) was permitted; roughly 40% had it.

The CDR3 consists of 15 residues. V was cut by 4 bases and J by 6 bases, with 18 bases left in between. Germline V gene lookup returns CDR1 MNHEY and CDR2 SMNVEV (reference sequence). Measured with immunoSEQ multiplex PCR; TCRdb has only the in-frame clones, and not every one. This sample has around 20,000 clones, with approximately 80% found just once. The V and J genes are TRBV27 and TRBJ1-1; D unresolved. The clonotype originates from an adult with an advanced solid tumor such as melanoma, head and neck, liver or kidney cancer. The sequenced sample was CD4+ or CD8+ T cells sorted from blood, obtained in a trial of the OX40 agonist ivuxolimab. CDR3 amino acids: CASSSTLSLSAEAFF. In DNA form, the CDR3 reads TGTGCCAGCAGTTCCACACTGAGCCTGAGCGCTGAAGCTTTCTTT.